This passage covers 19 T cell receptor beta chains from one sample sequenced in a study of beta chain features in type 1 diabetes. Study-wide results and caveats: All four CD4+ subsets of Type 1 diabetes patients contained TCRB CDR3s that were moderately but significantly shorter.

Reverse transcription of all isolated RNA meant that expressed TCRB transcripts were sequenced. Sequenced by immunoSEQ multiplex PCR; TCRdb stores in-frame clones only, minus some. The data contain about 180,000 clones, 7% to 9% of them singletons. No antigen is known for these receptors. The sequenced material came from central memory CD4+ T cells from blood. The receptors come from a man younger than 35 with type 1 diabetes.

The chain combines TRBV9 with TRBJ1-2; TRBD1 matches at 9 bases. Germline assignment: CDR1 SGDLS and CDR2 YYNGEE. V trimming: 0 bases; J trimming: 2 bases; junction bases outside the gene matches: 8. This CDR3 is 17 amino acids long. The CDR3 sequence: CASSVGDRVGVNYGYTF. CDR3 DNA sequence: TGTGCCAGCAGCGTAGGGGACAGGGTAGGGGTAAACTATGGCTACACCTTC.

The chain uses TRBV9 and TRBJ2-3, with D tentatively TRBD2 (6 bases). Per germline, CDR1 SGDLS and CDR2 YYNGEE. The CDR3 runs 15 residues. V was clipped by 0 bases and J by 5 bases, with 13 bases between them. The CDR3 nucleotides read TGTGCCAGCAGCGTAGTGTGGGAGGCCGGAGATACGCAGTATTTT. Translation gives CASSVVWEAGDTQYF.

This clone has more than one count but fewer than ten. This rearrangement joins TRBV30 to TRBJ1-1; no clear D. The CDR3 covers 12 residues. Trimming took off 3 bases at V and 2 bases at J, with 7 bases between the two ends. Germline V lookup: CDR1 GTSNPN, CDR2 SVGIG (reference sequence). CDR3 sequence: CAWRQVNTEAFF. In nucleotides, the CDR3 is TGTGCCTGGAGACAAGTAAACACTGAAGCTTTCTTT.

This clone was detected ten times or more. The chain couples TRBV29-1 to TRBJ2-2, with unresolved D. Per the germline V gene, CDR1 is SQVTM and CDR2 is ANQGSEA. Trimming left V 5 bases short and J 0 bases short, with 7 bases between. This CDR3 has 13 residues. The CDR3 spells CSVTHTNTGELFF. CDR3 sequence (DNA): TGCAGCGTTACACATACGAACACCGGGGAGCTGTTTTTT.

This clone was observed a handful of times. CDR3 DNA sequence: TGTGCCTGGAGCAGGGAAATGAACACTGAAGCTTTCTTT. This translates into CAWSREMNTEAFF. The chain has TRBV30 and TRBJ1-1; a possible D gene is TRBD1 (5 bases). Trimming took 3 bases from V and 0 from J, leaving 8 bases between them. The germline CDR1 and CDR2 sequences are GTSNPN and SVGIG (reference sequence). This CDR3 has 13 residues. Drawing the rest from reference TRBV30 and TRBJ1-1, the complete variable domain is SQTIHQWPATLVQPVGSPLSLECTVEGTSNPNLYWYRQAAGRGLQLLFYSVGIGQISSEVPQNLSASRPQDRQFILSSKKLLLSDSGFYLCAWSREMNTEAFFGQGTRLTVV.

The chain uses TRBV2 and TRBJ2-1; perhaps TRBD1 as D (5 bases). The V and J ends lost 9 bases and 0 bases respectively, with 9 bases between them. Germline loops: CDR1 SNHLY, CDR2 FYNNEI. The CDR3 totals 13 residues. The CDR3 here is CARTGNSYNEQFF. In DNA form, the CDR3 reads TGTGCCAGAACAGGTAACTCCTACAATGAGCAGTTCTTC.

The CDR3 region has the DNA TGCGCCAGCAGCCAAGATCCGAGCGGGGGGGGACGCACAGATACGCAGTATTTT. It codes for CASSQDPSGGGRTDTQYF. This chain uses TRBV4-1 with TRBJ2-3; 10 bases line up with TRBD2. The CDR3 extends over 18 amino acids. CDR1 is MGHRA, CDR2 YSYEKL, per germline. With V trimmed by 0 bases and J by 1 base, 7 bases remained unmatched.

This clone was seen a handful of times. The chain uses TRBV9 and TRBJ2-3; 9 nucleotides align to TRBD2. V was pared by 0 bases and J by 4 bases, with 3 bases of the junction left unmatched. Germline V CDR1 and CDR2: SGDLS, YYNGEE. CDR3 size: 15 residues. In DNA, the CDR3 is TGTGCCAGCAGCGTAGTGGCTAGCGGGGCAGATACGCAGTATTTT. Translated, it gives CASSVVASGADTQYF.

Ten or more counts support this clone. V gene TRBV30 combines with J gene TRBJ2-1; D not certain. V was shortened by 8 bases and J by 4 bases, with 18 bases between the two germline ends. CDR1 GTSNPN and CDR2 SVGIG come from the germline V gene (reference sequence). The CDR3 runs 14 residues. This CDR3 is CAATKSYPYNEQFF. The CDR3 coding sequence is TGTGCCGCAACTAAATCTTACCCATACAATGAGCAGTTCTTC.

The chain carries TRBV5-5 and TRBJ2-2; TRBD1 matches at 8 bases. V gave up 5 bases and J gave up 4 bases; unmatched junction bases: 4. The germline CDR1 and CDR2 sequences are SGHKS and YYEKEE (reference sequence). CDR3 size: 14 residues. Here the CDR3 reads CASRSGQGTGELFF. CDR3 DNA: TGTGCCAGCAGATCTGGACAGGGCACCGGGGAGCTGTTTTTT.

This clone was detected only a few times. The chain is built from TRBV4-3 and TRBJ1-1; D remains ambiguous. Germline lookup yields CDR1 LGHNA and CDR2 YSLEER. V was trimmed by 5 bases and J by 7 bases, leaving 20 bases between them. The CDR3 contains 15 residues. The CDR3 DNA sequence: TGCGCCAGCAGCACGCGACACGATGATAGTAATGAAGCTTTCTTT. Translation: CASSTRHDDSNEAFF.

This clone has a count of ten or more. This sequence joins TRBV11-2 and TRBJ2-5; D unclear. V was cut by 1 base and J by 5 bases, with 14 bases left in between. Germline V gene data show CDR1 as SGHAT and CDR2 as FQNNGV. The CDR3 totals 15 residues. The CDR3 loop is CASSLGWASKETQYF. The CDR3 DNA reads TGTGCCAGCAGCTTAGGCTGGGCAAGCAAGGAGACCCAGTACTTC. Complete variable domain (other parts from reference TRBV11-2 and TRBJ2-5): EAGVAQSPRYKIIEKRQSVAFWCNPISGHATLYWYQQILGQGPKLLIQFQNNGVVDDSQLPKDRFSAERLKGVDSTLKIQPAKLEDSAVYLCASSLGWASKETQYFGPGTRLLVL.

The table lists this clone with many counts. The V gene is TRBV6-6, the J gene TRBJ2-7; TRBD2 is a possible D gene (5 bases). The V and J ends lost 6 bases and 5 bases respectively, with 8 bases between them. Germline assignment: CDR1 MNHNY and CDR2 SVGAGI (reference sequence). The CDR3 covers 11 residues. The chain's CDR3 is CASSARDEQYF. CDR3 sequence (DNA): TGTGCCAGCAGCGCGCGGGACGAGCAGTACTTC.

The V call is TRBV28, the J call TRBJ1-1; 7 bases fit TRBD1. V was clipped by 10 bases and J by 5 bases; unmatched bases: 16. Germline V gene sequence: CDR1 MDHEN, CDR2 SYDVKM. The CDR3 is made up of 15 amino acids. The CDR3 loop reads CAIRRWQGGKTEAFF. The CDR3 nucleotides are TGTGCCATCCGTAGGTGGCAGGGGGGAAAAACTGAAGCTTTCTTT.

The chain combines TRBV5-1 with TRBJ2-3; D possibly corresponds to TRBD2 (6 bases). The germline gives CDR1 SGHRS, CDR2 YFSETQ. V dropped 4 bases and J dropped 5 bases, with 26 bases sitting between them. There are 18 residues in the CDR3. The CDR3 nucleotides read TGCGCCAGCAGCCGCTCCCCCAGCCGGTCGGGAGTGGTAGATACGCAGTATTTT. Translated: CASSRSPSRSGVVDTQYF.

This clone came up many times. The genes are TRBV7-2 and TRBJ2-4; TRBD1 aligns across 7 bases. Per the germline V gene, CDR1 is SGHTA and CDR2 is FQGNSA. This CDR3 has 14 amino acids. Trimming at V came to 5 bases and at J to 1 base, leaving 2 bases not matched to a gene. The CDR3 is CASSPDRAKNIQYF. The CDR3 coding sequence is TGTGCCAGCAGCCCGGACAGGGCCAAAAACATTCAGTACTTC. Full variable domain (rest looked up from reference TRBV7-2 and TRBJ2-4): GAGVSQSPSNKVTEKGKDVELRCDPISGHTALYWYRQSLGQGLEFLIYFQGNSAPDKSGLPSDRFSAERTGGSVSTLTIQRTQQEDSAVYLCASSPDRAKNIQYFGAGTRLSVL.

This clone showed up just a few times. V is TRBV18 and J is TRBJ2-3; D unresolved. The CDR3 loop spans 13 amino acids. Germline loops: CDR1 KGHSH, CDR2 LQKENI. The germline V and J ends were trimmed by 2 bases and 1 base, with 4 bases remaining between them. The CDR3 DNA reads TGTGCCAGCTCACCAATAGGCACAGATACGCAGTATTTT. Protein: CASSPIGTDTQYF. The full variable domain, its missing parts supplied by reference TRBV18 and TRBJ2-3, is NAGVMQNPRHLVRRRGQEARLRCSPMKGHSHVYWYRQLPEEGLKFMVYLQKENIIDESGMPKERFSAEFPKEGPSILRIQQVVRGDSAAYFCASSPIGTDTQYFGPGTRLTVL.

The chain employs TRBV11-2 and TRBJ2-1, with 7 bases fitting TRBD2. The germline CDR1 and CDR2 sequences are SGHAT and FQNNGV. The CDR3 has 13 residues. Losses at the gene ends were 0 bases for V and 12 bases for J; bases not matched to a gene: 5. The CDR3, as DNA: TGTGCCAGCAGCTTAGAACCGGGACTACGGCAGTTCTTC. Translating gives CASSLEPGLRQFF.

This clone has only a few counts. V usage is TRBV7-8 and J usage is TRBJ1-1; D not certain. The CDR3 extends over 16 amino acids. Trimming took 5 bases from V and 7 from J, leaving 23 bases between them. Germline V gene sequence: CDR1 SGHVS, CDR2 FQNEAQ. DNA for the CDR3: TGTGCCAGCAGCCTACTTCTAGGGAGCACGATGGGTGAAGCTTTCTTT. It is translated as CASSLLLGSTMGEAFF.